This section outlines one TCR beta chain sequence together with its context. As yet, its antigen is unknown. Sequenced by immunoSEQ multiplex PCR; TCRdb stores in-frame clones only, minus some. The sample lists approximately 10,000 clones; 75% were seen once. The data belong to a study of regulatory dendritic cells for organ transplantation. Study outcomes and limitations: Naive T cells showed high diversity, memory cells less, memory CD8+ least. The authors noted considerable between-person heterogeneity in alloreactive memory CD8+ cells. Regulatory dendritic cells appeared to expand memory CD8+ clones less than mature ones.

The CDR3 is 15 amino acids. The germline V gene has CDR1 SNHLY and CDR2 FYNNEI. Trimming pared 5 bases from V and 0 bases from J, leaving 11 bases between. Allogeneic regulatory or mature dendritic cells were co-cultured for four to six days with CFSE-labeled sorted T cells at 1:10. The sequence derives from a human donor in good health. The material sequenced was memory CD4+ T cells from blood cultured with regulatory dendritic cells. Indicated subset: CD45RO+ memory T cells. The V call is TRBV2, the J call TRBJ1-5; a possible D gene is TRBD1 (6 bases). Here the CDR3 reads CASSLTGYSNQPQHF. DNA of the CDR3: TGTGCCAGCAGTCTGACAGGCTATAGCAATCAGCCCCAGCATTTT.